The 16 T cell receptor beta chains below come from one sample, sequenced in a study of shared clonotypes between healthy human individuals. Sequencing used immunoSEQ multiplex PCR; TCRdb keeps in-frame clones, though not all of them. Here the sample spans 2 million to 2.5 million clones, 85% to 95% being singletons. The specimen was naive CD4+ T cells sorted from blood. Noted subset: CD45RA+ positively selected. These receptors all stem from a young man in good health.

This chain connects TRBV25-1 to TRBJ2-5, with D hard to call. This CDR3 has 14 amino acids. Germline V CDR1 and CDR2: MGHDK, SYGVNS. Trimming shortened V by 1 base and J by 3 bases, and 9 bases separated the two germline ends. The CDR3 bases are TGTGCCAGCAGTGAATTAAGGAAGGAAGAGACCCAGTACTTC. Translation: CASSELRKEETQYF.

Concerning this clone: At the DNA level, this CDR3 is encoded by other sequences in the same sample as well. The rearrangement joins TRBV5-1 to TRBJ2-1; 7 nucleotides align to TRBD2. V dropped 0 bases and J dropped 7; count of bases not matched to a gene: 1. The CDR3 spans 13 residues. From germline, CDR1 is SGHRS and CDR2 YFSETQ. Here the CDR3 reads CASSLGGLNEQFF. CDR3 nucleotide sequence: TGCGCCAGCAGCTTGGGGGGACTAAATGAGCAGTTCTTC.

CDR3 bases: TGTGCCAGAATAACCTCAGGACAGAACTATGGCTACACCTTC. Its protein is CARITSGQNYGYTF. This sequence joins TRBV5-3 and TRBJ1-2, with a weak D call TRBD1 (6 bases). TRBV5-3 is placed among ORFs of uncertain function. The CDR3 length is 14 residues. V lost 6 bases to trimming and J lost 2 bases, with 14 bases between them.

The CDR3 spells CASSQGVRRIDTQYF. The CDR3 nucleotides are TGCGCCAGCAGCCAAGGAGTCCGGAGGATAGATACGCAGTATTTT. The chain carries TRBV4-3 and TRBJ2-3; D perhaps matches TRBD2 (5 bases). CDR1 and CDR2 from the germline V gene are LGHNA and YSLEER. The CDR3 consists of 15 residues. Trimming removed 1 base from V and 5 bases from J, with 13 bases in between.

This CDR3 is CASNYQTGGAGEQYF. The CDR3 nucleotides are TGTGCCAGCAATTACCAGACAGGAGGGGCGGGCGAGCAGTACTTC. The J gene is TRBJ2-7, the V gene TRBV2, with D possibly called TRBD1 or TRBD2 (6 bases each). V was pared by 7 bases and J by 6 bases, with 22 bases between. The CDR3 length is 15 residues. The germline V gene encodes CDR1 SNHLY and CDR2 FYNNEI.

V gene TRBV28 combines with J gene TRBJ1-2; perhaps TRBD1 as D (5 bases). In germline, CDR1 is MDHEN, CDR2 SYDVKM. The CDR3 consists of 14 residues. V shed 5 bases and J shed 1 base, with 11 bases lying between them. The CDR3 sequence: CASSPSGINYGYTF. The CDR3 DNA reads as TGTGCCAGCAGTCCCTCAGGGATTAACTATGGCTACACCTTC.

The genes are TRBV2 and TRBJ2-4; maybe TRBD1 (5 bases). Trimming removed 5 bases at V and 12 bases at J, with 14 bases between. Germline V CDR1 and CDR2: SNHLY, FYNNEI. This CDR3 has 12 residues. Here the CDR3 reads CASSKDDSAQYF. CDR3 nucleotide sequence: TGTGCCAGCAGTAAAGACGACAGTGCTCAGTACTTC.

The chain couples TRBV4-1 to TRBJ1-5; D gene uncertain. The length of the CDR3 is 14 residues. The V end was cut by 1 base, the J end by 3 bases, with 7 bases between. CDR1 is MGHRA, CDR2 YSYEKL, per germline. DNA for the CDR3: TGCGCCAGCAGCCAAGGGTTCTCCAATCAGCCCCAGCATTTT. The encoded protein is CASSQGFSNQPQHF.

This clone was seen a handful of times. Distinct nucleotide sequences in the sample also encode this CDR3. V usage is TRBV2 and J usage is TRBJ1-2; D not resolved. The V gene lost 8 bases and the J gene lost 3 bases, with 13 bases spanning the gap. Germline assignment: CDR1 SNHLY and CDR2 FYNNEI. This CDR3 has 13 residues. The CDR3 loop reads CASSLDRDYGYTF. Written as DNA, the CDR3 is TGTGCCAGCTCCCTCGATCGGGACTATGGCTACACCTTC. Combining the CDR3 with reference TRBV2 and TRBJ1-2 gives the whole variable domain EPEVTQTPSHQVTQMGQEVILRCVPISNHLYFYWYRQILGQKVEFLVSFYNNEISEKSEIFDDQFSVERPDGSNFTLKIRSTKLEDSAMYFCASSLDRDYGYTFGSGTRLTVV.

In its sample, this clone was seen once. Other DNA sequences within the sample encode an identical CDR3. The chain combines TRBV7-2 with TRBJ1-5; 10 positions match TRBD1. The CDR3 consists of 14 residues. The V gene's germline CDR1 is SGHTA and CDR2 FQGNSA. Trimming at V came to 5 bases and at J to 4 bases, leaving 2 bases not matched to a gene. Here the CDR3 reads CASSLGQGNQPQHF. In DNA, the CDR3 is TGTGCCAGCAGCCTGGGACAGGGGAATCAGCCCCAGCATTTT.

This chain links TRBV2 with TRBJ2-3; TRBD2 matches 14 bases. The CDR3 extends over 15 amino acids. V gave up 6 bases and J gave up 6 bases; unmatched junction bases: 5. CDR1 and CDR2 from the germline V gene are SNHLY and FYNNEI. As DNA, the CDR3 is TGTGCCAGCAGGGAGGGACTAGCGGGGGTCGATACGCAGTATTTT. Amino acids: CASREGLAGVDTQYF.

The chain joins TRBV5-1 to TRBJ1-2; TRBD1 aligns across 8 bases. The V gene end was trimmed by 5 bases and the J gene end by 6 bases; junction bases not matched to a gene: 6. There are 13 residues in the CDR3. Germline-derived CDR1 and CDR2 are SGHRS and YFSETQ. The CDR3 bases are TGCGCCAGCAGAAGACAGGGGCAGCATGGCTACACCTTC. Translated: CASRRQGQHGYTF. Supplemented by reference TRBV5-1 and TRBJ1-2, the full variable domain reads KAGVTQTPRYLIKTRGQQVTLSCSPISGHRSVSWYQQTPGQGLQFLFEYFSETQRNKGNFPGRFSGRQFSNSRSEMNVSTLELGDSALYLCASRRQGQHGYTFGSGTRLTVV.

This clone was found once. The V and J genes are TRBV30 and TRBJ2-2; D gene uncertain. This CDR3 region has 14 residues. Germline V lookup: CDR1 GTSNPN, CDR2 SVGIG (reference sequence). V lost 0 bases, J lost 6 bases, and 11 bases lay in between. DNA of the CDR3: TGTGCCTGGAGTGTACTACTCAACCCCGGGGAGCTGTTTTTT. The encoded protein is CAWSVLLNPGELFF. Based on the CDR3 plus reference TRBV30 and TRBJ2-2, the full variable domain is SQTIHQWPATLVQPVGSPLSLECTVEGTSNPNLYWYRQAAGRGLQLLFYSVGIGQISSEVPQNLSASRPQDRQFILSSKKLLLSDSGFYLCAWSVLLNPGELFFGEGSRLTVL.

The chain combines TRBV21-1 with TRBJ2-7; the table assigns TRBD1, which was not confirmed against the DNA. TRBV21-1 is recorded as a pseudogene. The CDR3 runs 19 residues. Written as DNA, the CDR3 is TGTGCCAGCAGCAAGGGGACAGGGCCAAACCGTGTGGGAAGCTACGAGCAGTACTTC. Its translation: CASSKGTGPNRVGSYEQYF.

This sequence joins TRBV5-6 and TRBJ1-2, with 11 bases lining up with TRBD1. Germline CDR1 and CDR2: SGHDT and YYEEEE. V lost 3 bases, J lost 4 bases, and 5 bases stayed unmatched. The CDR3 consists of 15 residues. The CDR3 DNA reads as TGTGCCAGCAGCTCGATCGGGACAGGGGGCTATGGCTACACCTTC. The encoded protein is CASSSIGTGGYGYTF. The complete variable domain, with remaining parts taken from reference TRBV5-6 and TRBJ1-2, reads DAGVTQSPTHLIKTRGQQVTLRCSPKSGHDTVSWYQQALGQGPQFIFQYYEEEERQRGNFPDRFSGHQFPNYSSELNVNALLLGDSALYLCASSSIGTGGYGYTFGSGTRLTVV.

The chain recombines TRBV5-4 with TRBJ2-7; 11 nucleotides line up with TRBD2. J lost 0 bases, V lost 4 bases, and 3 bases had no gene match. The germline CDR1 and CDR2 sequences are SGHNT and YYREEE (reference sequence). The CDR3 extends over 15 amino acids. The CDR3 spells CASSPTSGSSYEQYF. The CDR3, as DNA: TGTGCCAGCAGCCCCACTAGCGGGAGCTCCTACGAGCAGTACTTC.